This TCR beta chain was retrieved from a study of blood T cell repertoires in COVID-19. Sequenced by immunoSEQ multiplex PCR; TCRdb stores in-frame clones only, minus some. The sample includes roughly 200,000 clones, approximately 84% of them seen just once. This CDR3 comprises 15 residues. V was clipped by 0 bases and J by 3 bases; unmatched bases: 1. Looked up from germline, CDR1 is SGHTA and CDR2 is FQGTGA. The rearrangement joins TRBV7-3 to TRBJ2-1; 8 bases map to TRBD2. The specimen sequenced was peripheral blood. This TCR was recovered from a woman over 75 with acute or convalescent COVID-19. The CDR3 DNA sequence: TGTGCCAGCAGCTTAACTAGCGGGAACTACAATGAGCAGTTCTTC. This codes for CASSLTSGNYNEQFF.